The next 8 T cell receptor beta chains were all read from a single sample in a study of response to subunit inactivated influenza vaccine. TCRdb re-analysed the RT-PCR reads in MiXCR, keeping a single row per CDR3 protein. This table has roughly 520,000 distinct CDR3 sequences, about 25% appearing once. This sample comprised CD4+ T cells sorted from PBMCs, obtained more than 4 days after vaccination. These receptors were taken from a man between 50 and 59 years old who received an inactivated influenza vaccine.

This clonotype was counted only a few times. DNA of the CDR3: TGCAGCCCCGGACCGAGCAGCTCCTACAATGAGCAGTTCTTC. This sequence encodes CSPGPSSSYNEQFF. V gene TRBV20-1 combines with J gene TRBJ2-1; the D is unclear. This CDR3 comprises 14 residues. CDR1 and CDR2 from the germline V gene are DFQATT and SNEGSKA (reference sequence).

This clonotype occurred once. The chain has TRBV7-9 and TRBJ2-7; TRBD1 might be the D (6 bases). V lost 4 bases and J 2 bases, leaving 18 bases between the germline ends. Germline-derived CDR1 and CDR2 are SEHNR and FQNEAQ (reference sequence). The CDR3 is made up of 16 amino acids. CDR3 sequence reads: CASSSWTAQGPYEQYF. DNA for the CDR3: TGTGCCAGCAGCTCCTGGACAGCCCAGGGTCCCTACGAGCAGTACTTC.

V gene TRBV2 combines with J gene TRBJ2-3; 9 nucleotides align to TRBD2. Germline V CDR1 and CDR2: SNHLY, FYNNEI. J was trimmed by 0 bases and V by 8 bases; bases with no gene match: 12. This CDR3 comprises 17 residues. The DNA of the CDR3 is TGTGCCAGCGTCCTGGGCGCGCTAGCGGGGAGCACAGATACGCAGTATTTT. Protein: CASVLGALAGSTDTQYF.

V and J are TRBV12-3 or TRBV12-4 and TRBJ2-7; 8 bases fit TRBD1. J was trimmed by 6 bases and V by 5 bases; bases with no gene match: 9. The CDR3 totals 14 residues. The CDR3 coding sequence is TGTGCCAGCAGTCGACGGACAGGGCCCACCGAGCAGTACTTC. Residues: CASSRRTGPTEQYF.

The chain has TRBV7-9 and TRBJ2-7, with 10 bases identical to TRBD2. Germline trimming cut 0 bases from V and 0 bases from J; bases unmatched to any gene: 5. The CDR3 covers 17 residues. The V gene's germline CDR1 is SEHNR and CDR2 FQNEAQ (reference sequence). The CDR3 DNA follows: TGTGCCAGCAGCTTAGCCCTAGCGGGGGTGAGCTCCTACGAGCAGTACTTC. Its translation is CASSLALAGVSSYEQYF.

The rearrangement uses TRBV20-1 and TRBJ2-2; TRBD1 matches at 8 bases. Germline-derived CDR1 and CDR2 are DFQATT and SNEGSKA (reference sequence). The CDR3 has 13 residues. Trimming took 7 bases from V and 7 from J; bases not matched to a gene: 8. The CDR3 reads CSGSDRAGGELFF. The CDR3 region has the DNA TGCAGTGGATCGGACAGGGCGGGCGGGGAGCTGTTTTTT.

The chain recombines TRBV7-6 with TRBJ2-7; 15 bases are shared with TRBD2. CDR1 is SGHVS and CDR2 is FNYEAQ in the germline V gene. V lost 1 base and J lost 2; bases outside the gene matches: 12. The CDR3 runs to 20 residues. Here the CDR3 DNA reads TGTGCCAGCAGCTTAGGTCCGGGACTAGCGGGGGGATCTAGCACCTACGAGCAGTACTTC. It specifies CASSLGPGLAGGSSTYEQYF.

The rearrangement uses TRBV5-1 and TRBJ2-1; D is ambiguous. Germline V gene sequence: CDR1 SGHRS, CDR2 YFSETQ. The CDR3 runs to 17 residues. V dropped 0 bases and J dropped 0 bases, with 13 bases sitting between them. The chain's CDR3 is CASSLAGLPSSYNEQFF. In nucleotides, the CDR3 is TGCGCCAGCAGCTTGGCCGGCCTCCCGAGCTCCTACAATGAGCAGTTCTTC. The whole variable domain, filled in from reference TRBV5-1 and TRBJ2-1, reads KAGVTQTPRYLIKTRGQQVTLSCSPISGHRSVSWYQQTPGQGLQFLFEYFSETQRNKGNFPGRFSGRQFSNSRSEMNVSTLELGDSALYLCASSLAGLPSSYNEQFFGPGTRLTVL.